Detailed here is one T cell receptor beta chain. This entry comes from a study of blood T cell repertoires in COVID-19. Method: immunoSEQ multiplex PCR; TCRdb's copy keeps in-frame clones and lacks some. The table shows about 160,000 clones, with about 85% occurring only once. The CDR3 consists of 13 residues. Deletions cut 5 bases from V and 5 bases from J, with 13 bases between. Germline assignment: CDR1 SQVTM and CDR2 ANQGSEA. Sequenced sample: peripheral blood. The chain links TRBV29-1 to TRBJ1-5; D remains unclear. The sequence came from a woman aged 45 to 65 with COVID-19, enrolled during active disease. Here the CDR3 DNA reads TGCAGCGTTTCCCCGGCGGCGCATCAGCCCCAGCATTTT. This gives the protein CSVSPAAHQPQHF.